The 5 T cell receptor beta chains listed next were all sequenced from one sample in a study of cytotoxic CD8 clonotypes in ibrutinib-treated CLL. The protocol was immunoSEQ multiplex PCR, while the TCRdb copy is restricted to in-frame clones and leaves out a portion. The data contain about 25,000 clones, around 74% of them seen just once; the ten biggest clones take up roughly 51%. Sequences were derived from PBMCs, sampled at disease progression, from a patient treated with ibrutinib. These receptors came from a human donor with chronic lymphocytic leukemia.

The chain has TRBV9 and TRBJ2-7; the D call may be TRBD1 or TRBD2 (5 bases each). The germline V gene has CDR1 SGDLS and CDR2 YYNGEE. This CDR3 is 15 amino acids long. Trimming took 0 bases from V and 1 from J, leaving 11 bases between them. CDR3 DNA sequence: TGTGCCAGCAGCGTAGGCCAGGGACGGTCCTACGAGCAGTACTTC. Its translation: CASSVGQGRSYEQYF.

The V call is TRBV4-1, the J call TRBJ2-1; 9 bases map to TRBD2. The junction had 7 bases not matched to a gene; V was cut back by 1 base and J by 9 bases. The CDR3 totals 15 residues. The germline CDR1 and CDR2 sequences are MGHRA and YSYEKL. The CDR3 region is CASSQGVSGGPEQFF. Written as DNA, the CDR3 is TGCGCCAGCAGCCAAGGTGTTAGCGGGGGCCCTGAGCAGTTCTTC.

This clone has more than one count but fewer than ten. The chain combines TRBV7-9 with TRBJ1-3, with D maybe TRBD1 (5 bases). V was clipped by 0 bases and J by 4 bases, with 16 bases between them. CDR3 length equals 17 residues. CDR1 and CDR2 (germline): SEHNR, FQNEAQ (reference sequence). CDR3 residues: CASSLAKSPGPGNTIYF. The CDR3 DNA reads TGTGCCAGCAGCTTAGCGAAGTCCCCAGGGCCAGGAAACACCATATATTTT. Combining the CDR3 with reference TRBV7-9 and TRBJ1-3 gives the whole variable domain DTGVSQNPRHKITKRGQNVTFRCDPISEHNRLYWYRQTLGQGPEFLTYFQNEAQLEKSRLLSDRFSAERPKGSFSTLEIQRTEQGDSAMYLCASSLAKSPGPGNTIYFGEGSWLTVV.

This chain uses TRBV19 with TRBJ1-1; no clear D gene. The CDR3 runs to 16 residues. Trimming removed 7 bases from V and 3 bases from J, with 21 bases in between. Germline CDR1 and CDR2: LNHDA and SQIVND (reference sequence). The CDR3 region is CASTPPPGGRDTEAFF. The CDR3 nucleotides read TGTGCCAGTACCCCCCCACCAGGCGGTCGCGACACTGAAGCTTTCTTT. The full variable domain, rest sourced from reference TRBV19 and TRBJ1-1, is DGGITQSPKYLFRKEGQNVTLSCEQNLNHDAMYWYRQDPGQGLRLIYYSQIVNDFQKGDIAEGYSVSREKKESFPLTVTSAQKNPTAFYLCASTPPPGGRDTEAFFGQGTRLTVV.

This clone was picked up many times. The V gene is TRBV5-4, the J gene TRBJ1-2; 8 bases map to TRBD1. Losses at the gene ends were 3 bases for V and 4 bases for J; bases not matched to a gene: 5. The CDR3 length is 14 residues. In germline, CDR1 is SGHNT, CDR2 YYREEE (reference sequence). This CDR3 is CASSWTGWAYGYTF. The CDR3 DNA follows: TGTGCCAGCAGCTGGACAGGGTGGGCCTATGGCTACACCTTC.